The rows below give T cell receptor beta chains drawn from one sample of a study of cytomegalovirus exposure and HLA in healthy donors. The repertoire was sequenced with immunoSEQ multiplex PCR; TCRdb's copy has only in-frame clones and lacks some. This table holds 170,000 or so clones, 80% found once. Sequences were obtained from PBMCs. These TCRs come from a middle-aged man in good health and CMV-seronegative. The CDR3 runs from the conserved cysteine through the conserved F or W.

J gene	V gene	CDR3 protein
TRBJ1-3	TRBV5-1	CASSAYQGLGNTIYF
TRBJ2-7	TRBV4-3	CASSRAAGGPGYEQYF
TRBJ2-7	TRBV5-4	CASIPRDSTYEQYF
TRBJ2-5	TRBV10-1	CASSVGTGGLETQYF
TRBJ1-2	TRBV5-4	CASSLAGSYGYTF
TRBJ1-5	TRBV10-3	CAISESWGTSGQPQHF
TRBJ2-7	TRBV27	CASTPDRDTYEQYF
TRBJ2-7	TRBV7-2	CASSLGGGRAYEQYF
TRBJ1-4	TRBV6-1	CASSDRGEKLFF
TRBJ1-5	TRBV5-6	CASSSSETYQPQHF
TRBJ2-3	TRBV4-1	CASSLTGGGTDTQYF
TRBJ1-2	TRBV28	CASSFRGLREDYGYTF
TRBJ1-6	TRBV5-3	CARSFPGDLFNSPLHF
TRBJ2-1	TRBV5-6	CASSLDRKQFF
TRBJ2-4	TRBV5-4	CASSFSGAKNIQYF
TRBJ2-7	TRBV6-5	CASSWTSGTREQYF
TRBJ2-5	TRBV19	CASSITGGRGETQYF
TRBJ2-5	TRBV9	CASSVAGAGGETQYF
TRBJ1-2	TRBV19	CASTSGQYRDGYTF
TRBJ1-2	TRBV5-1	CASSLEGQGTANYGYTF
TRBJ2-4	TRBV6-1	CASSESKTGSKNIQYF
TRBJ2-2	TRBV5-6	CASSYRNTGELFF
TRBJ1-1	TRBV18	CASSPQPGGTEAFF
TRBJ2-1	TRBV5-1	CASSLAQVGVNEQFF
TRBJ2-6	TRBV4-3	CASSQGRTGIIPSGANVLTF
TRBJ2-1	TRBV4-3	CASSQGDNEQFF
TRBJ1-6	TRBV2	CASRADRSNSPLHF
TRBJ2-7	TRBV19	CASSIPAGDGEQYF
TRBJ1-2	TRBV19	CASSIGRHQGDYGYTF
TRBJ1-5	TRBV18	CASSSFPGQGAGSNQPQHF
TRBJ2-7	TRBV18	CASSPFTESYEQYF
TRBJ2-2	TRBV6-6	CASSSRDRGGGELFF
TRBJ2-3	TRBV18	CASSPGGPVLGADTQYF
TRBJ1-3	TRBV7-9	CASSPAAGNTIYF
TRBJ1-2	TRBV7-8	CASSPQDRGYGYTF
TRBJ2-7	TRBV6-6	CASSYQTGRSYEQYF
TRBJ2-7	TRBV7-9	CASSSRDSPYEQYF
-	TRBV2	CASRKQVSSYEQYF
TRBJ1-2	TRBV27	CASSGGSYGYTF
TRBJ1-2	TRBV18	CASSYGTPDANYGYTF
TRBJ1-4	TRBV2	CASSPAGLTKSGKLFF
TRBJ1-1	TRBV7-2	CASSLLQGGQAFF
TRBJ1-1	TRBV18	CASSPPRGSQNTEAFF
TRBJ1-1	TRBV30	CAGRRDSVLHEAFF
TRBJ2-1	TRBV10-3	CAISEGLAGYAGYEQFF
TRBJ2-1	TRBV9	CASSVGDWGHNEQFF
TRBJ1-2	TRBV5-1	CASSLWGDYGYTF
TRBJ1-6	TRBV27	CASSFIRGQYNSPLHF
TRBJ1-2	TRBV4-3	CATRGNYGYTF
TRBJ2-5	TRBV7-8	CASSFLGQGETQYF
TRBJ1-1	TRBV6-5	CASSSDRGNTEAFF